This TCR beta chain originates from a study of technical replicates of blood from a few donors. V was clipped by 2 bases and J by 4 bases; unmatched bases: 6. Germline-derived CDR1 and CDR2 are SGHAT and FQNNGV. This CDR3 is 16 amino acids long. Assay used: immunoSEQ multiplex PCR; TCRdb lists only in-frame clones, some missing. The sample lists 85,000 to 100,000 clones, about 94% seen once, with approximately 0.2% in the top ten. This receptor was taken from a human donor in good health. The chain uses TRBV11-2 and TRBJ2-3; 10 bases fit TRBD2. The sequenced sample was T cells isolated from PBMCs. The CDR3 nucleotides read TGTGCCAGCAGCTTACGGCTAGCGGGGGTTTCAGATACGCAGTATTTT. Translation: CASSLRLAGVSDTQYF.